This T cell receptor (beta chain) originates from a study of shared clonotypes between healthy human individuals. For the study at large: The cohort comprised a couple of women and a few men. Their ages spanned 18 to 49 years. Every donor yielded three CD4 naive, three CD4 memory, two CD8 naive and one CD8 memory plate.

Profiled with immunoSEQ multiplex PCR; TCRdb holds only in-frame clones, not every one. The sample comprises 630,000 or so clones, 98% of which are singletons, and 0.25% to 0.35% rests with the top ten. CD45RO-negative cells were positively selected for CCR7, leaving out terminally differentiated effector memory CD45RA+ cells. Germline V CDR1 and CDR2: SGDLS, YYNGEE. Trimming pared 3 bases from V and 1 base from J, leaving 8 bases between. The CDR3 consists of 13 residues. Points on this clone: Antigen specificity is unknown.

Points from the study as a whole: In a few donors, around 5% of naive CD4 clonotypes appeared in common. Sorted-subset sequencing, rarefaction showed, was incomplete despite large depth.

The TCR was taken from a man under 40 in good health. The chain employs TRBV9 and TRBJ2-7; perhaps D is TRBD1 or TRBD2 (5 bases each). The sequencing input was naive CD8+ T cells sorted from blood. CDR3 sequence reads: CASSEGRSYEQYF. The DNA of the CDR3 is TGTGCCAGCAGCGAGGGACGGTCCTACGAGCAGTACTTC.